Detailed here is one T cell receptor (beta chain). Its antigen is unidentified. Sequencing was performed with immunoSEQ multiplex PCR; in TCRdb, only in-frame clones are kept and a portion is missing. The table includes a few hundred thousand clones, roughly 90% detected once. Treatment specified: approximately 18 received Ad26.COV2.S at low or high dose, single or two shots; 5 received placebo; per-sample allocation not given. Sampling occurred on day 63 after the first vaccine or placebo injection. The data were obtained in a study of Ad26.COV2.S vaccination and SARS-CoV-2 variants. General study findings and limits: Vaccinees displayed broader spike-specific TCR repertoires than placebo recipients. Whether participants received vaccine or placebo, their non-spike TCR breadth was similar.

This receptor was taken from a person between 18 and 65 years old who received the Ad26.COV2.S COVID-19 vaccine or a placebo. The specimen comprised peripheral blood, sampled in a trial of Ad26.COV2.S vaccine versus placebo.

CDR3 in amino acids: CASSLVAGGDQPQHF. CDR3 in DNA: TGTGCCAGCAGCCTGGTGGCAGGCGGGGATCAGCCCCAGCATTTT. The genes are TRBV6-2 or TRBV6-3 and TRBJ1-5; D not resolved. Trimming shortened V by 6 bases and J by 5 bases, and 17 bases separated the two germline ends. Germline lookup yields CDR1 MNHEY and CDR2 SVGEGT. This CDR3 region has 15 residues.